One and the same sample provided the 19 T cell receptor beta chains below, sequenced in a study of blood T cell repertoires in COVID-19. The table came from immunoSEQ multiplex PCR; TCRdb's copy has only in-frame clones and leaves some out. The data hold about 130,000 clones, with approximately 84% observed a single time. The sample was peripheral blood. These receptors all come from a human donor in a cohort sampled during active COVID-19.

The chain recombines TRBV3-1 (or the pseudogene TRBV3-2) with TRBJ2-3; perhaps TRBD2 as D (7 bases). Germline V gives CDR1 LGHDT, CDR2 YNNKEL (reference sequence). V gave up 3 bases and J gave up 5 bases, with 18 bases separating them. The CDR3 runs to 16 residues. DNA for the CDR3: TGTGCCAGCAGCCATTATGTGGGGGGGCGGGGAGATACGCAGTATTTT. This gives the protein CASSHYVGGRGDTQYF.

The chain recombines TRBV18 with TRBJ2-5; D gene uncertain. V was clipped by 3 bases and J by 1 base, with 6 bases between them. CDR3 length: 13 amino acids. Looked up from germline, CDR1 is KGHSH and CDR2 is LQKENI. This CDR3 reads CASSPNSQETQYF. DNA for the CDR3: TGTGCCAGCTCACCTAATTCCCAAGAGACCCAGTACTTC.

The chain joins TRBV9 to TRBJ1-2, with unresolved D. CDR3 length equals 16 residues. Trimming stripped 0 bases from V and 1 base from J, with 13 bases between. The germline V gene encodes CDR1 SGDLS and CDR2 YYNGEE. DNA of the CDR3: TGTGCCAGCAGCGTAGGCGTGGGCAGTTTTAACTATGGCTACACCTTC. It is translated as CASSVGVGSFNYGYTF.

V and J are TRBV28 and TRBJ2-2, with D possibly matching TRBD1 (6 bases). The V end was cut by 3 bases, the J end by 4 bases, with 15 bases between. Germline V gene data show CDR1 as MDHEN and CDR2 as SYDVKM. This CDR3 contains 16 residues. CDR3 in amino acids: CASSFLQGSGTGELFF. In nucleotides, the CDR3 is TGTGCCAGCAGTTTTTTGCAGGGGTCGGGCACCGGGGAGCTGTTTTTT.

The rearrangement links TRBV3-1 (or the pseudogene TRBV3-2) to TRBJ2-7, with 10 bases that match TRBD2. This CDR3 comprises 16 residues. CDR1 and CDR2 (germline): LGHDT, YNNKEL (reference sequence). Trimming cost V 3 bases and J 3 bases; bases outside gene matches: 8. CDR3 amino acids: CASSQVGLAGVYEQYF. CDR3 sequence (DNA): TGTGCCAGCAGCCAGGTGGGTCTAGCGGGGGTCTACGAGCAGTACTTC.

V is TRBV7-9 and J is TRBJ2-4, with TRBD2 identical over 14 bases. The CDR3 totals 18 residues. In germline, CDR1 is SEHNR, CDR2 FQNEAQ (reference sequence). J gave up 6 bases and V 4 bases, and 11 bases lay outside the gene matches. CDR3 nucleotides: TGTGCCAGCAGCTCCAGAGAGACTAGCGGGGGGGCCTTAAACATTCAGTACTTC. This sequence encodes CASSSRETSGGALNIQYF.

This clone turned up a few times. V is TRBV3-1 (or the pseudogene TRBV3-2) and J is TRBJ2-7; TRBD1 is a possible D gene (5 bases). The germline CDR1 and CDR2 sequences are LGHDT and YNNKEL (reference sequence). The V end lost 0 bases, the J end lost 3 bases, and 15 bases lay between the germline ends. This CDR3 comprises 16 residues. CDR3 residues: CASSQEGKGKVYEQYF. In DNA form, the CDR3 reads TGTGCCAGCAGCCAAGAAGGGAAGGGGAAGGTCTACGAGCAGTACTTC.

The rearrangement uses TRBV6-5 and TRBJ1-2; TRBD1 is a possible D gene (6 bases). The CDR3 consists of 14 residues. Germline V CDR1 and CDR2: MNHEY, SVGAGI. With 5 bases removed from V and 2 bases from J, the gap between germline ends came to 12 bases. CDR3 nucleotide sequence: TGTGCCAGCAGTCAACAACAGGGAAACTATGGCTACACCTTC. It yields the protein CASSQQQGNYGYTF.

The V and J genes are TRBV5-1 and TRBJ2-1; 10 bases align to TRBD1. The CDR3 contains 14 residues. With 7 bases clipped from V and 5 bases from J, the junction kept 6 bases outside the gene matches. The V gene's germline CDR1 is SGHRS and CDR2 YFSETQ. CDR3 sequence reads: CASGRDRGNNEQFF. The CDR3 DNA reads TGCGCCAGCGGTCGGGACAGGGGAAACAATGAGCAGTTCTTC.

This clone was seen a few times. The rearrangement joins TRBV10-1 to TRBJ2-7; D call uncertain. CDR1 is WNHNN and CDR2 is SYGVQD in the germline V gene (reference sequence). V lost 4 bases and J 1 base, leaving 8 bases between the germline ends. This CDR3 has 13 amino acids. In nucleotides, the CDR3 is TGCGCCAGCAGTGCCTACCGGTCCTACGAGCAGTACTTC. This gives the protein CASSAYRSYEQYF.

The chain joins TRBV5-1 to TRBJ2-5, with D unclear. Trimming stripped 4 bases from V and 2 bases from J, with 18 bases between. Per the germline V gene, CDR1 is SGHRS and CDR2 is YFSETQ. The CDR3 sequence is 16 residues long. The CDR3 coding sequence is TGCGCCAGCAGCCTATCCAGCGTTCAGTTACAAGAGACCCAGTACTTC. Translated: CASSLSSVQLQETQYF. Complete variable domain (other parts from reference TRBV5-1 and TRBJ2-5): KAGVTQTPRYLIKTRGQQVTLSCSPISGHRSVSWYQQTPGQGLQFLFEYFSETQRNKGNFPGRFSGRQFSNSRSEMNVSTLELGDSALYLCASSLSSVQLQETQYFGPGTRLLVL.

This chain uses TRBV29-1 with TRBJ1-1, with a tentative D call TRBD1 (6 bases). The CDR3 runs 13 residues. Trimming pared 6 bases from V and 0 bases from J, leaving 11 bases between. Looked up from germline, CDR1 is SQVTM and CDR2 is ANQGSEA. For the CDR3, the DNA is TGCAGCGTCCAGGGGATAATGAACACTGAAGCTTTCTTT. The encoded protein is CSVQGIMNTEAFF.

The CDR3 sequence is CASSADRVAEAFF. The CDR3 DNA reads as TGTGCCAGCTCAGCGGACAGGGTTGCTGAAGCTTTCTTT. The gene calls are TRBV18 and TRBJ1-1; 8 nucleotides match TRBD1. Per the germline V gene, CDR1 is KGHSH and CDR2 is LQKENI. The junction had 5 bases not matched to a gene; V was cut back by 5 bases and J by 6 bases. This CDR3 region has 13 residues.

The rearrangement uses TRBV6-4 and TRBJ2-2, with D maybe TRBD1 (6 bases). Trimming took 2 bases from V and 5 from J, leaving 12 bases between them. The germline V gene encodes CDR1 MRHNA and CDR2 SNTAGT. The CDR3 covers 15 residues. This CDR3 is CASSDGKTGTGELFF. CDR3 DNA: TGTGCCAGCAGTGACGGGAAAACAGGGACCGGGGAGCTGTTTTTT.

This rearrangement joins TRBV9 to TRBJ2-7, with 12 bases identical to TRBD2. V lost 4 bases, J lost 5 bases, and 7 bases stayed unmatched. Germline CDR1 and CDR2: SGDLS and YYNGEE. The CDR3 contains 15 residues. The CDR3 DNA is TGTGCCAGCAGCTCTCTAGCGGGGGGGTTCGACGAGCAGTACTTC. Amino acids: CASSSLAGGFDEQYF.

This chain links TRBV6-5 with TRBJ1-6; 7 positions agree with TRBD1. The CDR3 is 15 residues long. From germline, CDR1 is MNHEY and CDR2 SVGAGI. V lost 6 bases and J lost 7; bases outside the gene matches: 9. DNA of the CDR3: TGTGCCAGCAGCAGCTTGACAGGGACCAATTCACCCCTCCACTTT. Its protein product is CASSSLTGTNSPLHF.

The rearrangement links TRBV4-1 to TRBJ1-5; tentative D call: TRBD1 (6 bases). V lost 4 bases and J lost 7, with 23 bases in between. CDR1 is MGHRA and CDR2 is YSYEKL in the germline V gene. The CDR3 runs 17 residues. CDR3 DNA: TGCGCCAGCAGCCGGGCGGGGGCCCGAGCGGGGGGCCAGCCCCAGCATTTT. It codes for CASSRAGARAGGQPQHF.

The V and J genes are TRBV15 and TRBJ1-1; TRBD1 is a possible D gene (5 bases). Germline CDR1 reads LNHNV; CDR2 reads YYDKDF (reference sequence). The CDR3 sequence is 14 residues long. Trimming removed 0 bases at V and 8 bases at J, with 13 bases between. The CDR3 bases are TGTGCCACCAGCAGAGATCGGGTTGGGGGGGAAGCTTTCTTT. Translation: CATSRDRVGGEAFF. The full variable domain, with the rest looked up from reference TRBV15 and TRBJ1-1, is DAMVIQNPRYQVTQFGKPVTLSCSQTLNHNVMYWYQQKSSQAPKLLFHYYDKDFNNEADTPDNFQSRRPNTSFCFLDIRSPGLGDTAMYLCATSRDRVGGEAFFGQGTRLTVV.

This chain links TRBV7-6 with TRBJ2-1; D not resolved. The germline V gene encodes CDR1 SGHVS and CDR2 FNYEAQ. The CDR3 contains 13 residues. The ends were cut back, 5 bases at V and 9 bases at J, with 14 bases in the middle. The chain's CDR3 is CASSRERLIEQFF. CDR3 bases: TGTGCCAGCAGCCGAGAGAGACTGATTGAGCAGTTCTTC.